These T cell receptor beta chains were read from a single sample in a study of PD-1 blockade in classical Hodgkin lymphoma. TCRdb keeps only in-frame clones here, not all; method: immunoSEQ multiplex PCR. The sample contains about 36,000 clones, 69% of which appear only once. Sample: peripheral blood mononuclear cells (PBMCs), taken before the second cycle of nivolumab. The receptors come from a human donor with classical Hodgkin lymphoma. The CDR3 runs from the conserved cysteine through the conserved F or W.

TRBJ1-2 TRBV7-2 CASSSDRAYGYTF
TRBJ2-1 TRBV5-1 CASGQGYNEQFF
TRBJ1-2 TRBV7-2 CASSFIGGFNYGYTF
TRBJ2-3 TRBV6-1 CASTWLNTQYF
TRBJ1-5 TRBV19 CASSISGRSNQPQHF
TRBJ1-1 TRBV11-3 CASSLRQGLSAFF
TRBJ2-1 TRBV11-2 CASSLAEGYNEQFF
TRBJ1-1 TRBV2 CASSEGRGGTEAFF
TRBJ2-7 TRBV5-1 CASSLAGTGFYEQYF
TRBJ2-1 TRBV7-8 CASSLVLGGPYNEQFF
TRBJ2-7 TRBV30 CAWSLGSGEQYF
TRBJ1-5 TRBV25-1 CASSGWDNSNQPQHF
TRBJ2-2 TRBV2 CASGFSAGELFF
TRBJ1-6 TRBV10-3 CAIRTTSDSPLHF
TRBJ1-2 TRBV10-3 CATTAGPSYGYTF
TRBJ1-2 TRBV28 CASSTVRGEGGRANYGYTF
TRBJ1-5 TRBV19 CASSPVGWPQHF
TRBJ2-1 TRBV30 CAWSELGAGGLGQFF
TRBJ1-2 TRBV7-8 CASSPPTRNYGYTF
TRBJ2-4 TRBV6-4 CASTVAASLGKNIQYF
TRBJ2-7 TRBV6-5 CASGTLYEQYF
TRBJ2-1 TRBV7-3 CASSAGLAAYNEQFF
TRBJ2-1 TRBV9 CASSVGVAGYNEQFF
TRBJ2-7 TRBV6-1 CASSRGGYEQYF
TRBJ2-1 TRBV9 CASSVGGGSAYNEQFF
TRBJ2-7 TRBV5-5 CASSLGPDITYEQYF
TRBJ1-1 TRBV11-2 CASSSTGNTEAFF
TRBJ1-4 TRBV19 CASRTPGTGTNEKLFF
TRBJ1-5 TRBV6-5 CASSPGQANQPQHF
TRBJ2-3 TRBV7-8 CASSPDYRGANTDTQYF
TRBJ1-1 TRBV18 CASSPLSRAGTEAFF
TRBJ1-2 TRBV18 CASSPPQGTNYGYTF
TRBJ2-2 TRBV11-2 CASSVAQTGYTGELFF
TRBJ1-5 TRBV6-1 CASSEQGPLDQPQHF
TRBJ1-2 TRBV19 CASGTGRANYGYTF
TRBJ1-1 TRBV5-4 CASSLLGMNTEAFF
TRBJ2-5 TRBV7-7 CASSLGGTARETQYF
TRBJ2-5 TRBV30 CAWSPQETQYF